The rows below give T cell receptor beta chains drawn from one sample of a study of regulatory T cells in long-lasting Graves disease. From the multiplex PCR reads, TCRdb called clonotypes with MiXCR, one entry per CDR3 protein. The profile shows about 660,000 distinct CDR3 sequences, about 32% of them singletons. This material consisted of peripheral blood mononuclear cells (PBMCs), taken when the disease was refractory, from a patient treated with antithyroid drugs. All receptors derive from a female donor with Graves disease. The CDR3 runs from the conserved cysteine through the conserved F or W. The D gene is left open where the match is weak. Clone sizes are given selectively: once, few, many, or a class where the clone is expanded.

NA	TRBV11-2	TRBJ2-7	TRBD2	CASRPRLAGSFPQYF	TGTGCCAGCAGACCCCGACTAGCGGGCTCTTTTCCGCAGTACTTC
few	TRBV28	TRBJ1-2	NA	CASSFGVPGYTF	TGTGCCAGCAGTTTTGGGGTACCTGGCTACACCTTC
NA	TRBV6-1	TRBJ1-2	NA	CASSDTGIDGYTF	TGTGCCAGCAGTGACACAGGGATAGATGGCTACACCTTC
few	TRBV7-2	TRBJ1-1	NA	CASSWNLDSKAFF	TGTGCCAGCAGTTGGAATTTGGACAGCAAAGCTTTCTTT
NA	TRBV18	TRBJ1-2	NA	CASQDNNYGYTF	TGTGCCAGCCAAGACAATAACTATGGCTACACCTTC
few	TRBV7-2	TRBJ1-2	NA	CASSSQGQLDGYTF	TGTGCCAGCAGCTCCCAGGGACAACTCGATGGCTACACCTTC
few	TRBV29-1	TRBJ1-1	NA	CSVEQGGGTEAFF	TGCAGCGTTGAACAGGGTGGGGGCACTGAAGCTTTCTTT
NA	TRBV30	TRBJ1-1	TRBD1	CAWDRENTEAFF	TGTGCCTGGGACAGGGAGAACACTGAAGCTTTCTTT
NA	TRBV10-3	TRBJ1-2	NA	CAIKGRLDDGYTF	TGTGCCATCAAAGGCAGACTTGATGATGGCTACACCTTC
few	TRBV7-9	TRBJ1-2	TRBD1	CASSPNRGPNYGYTF	TGTGCCAGCAGCCCCAACAGGGGACCTAACTATGGCTACACCTTC
few	TRBV28	TRBJ1-3	NA	CALQKGVGNTTYF	TGTGCACTACAGAAGGGGGTTGGAAACACCACATATTTT
many	TRBV2	TRBJ1-1	TRBD1	CASNSRTGRGTEAFF	TGTGCCAGCAACAGCCGGACAGGGCGAGGCACTGAAGCTTTCTTT
NA	TRBV3-1	TRBJ2-7	NA	CASSPWGGGGNEQYF	TGTGCCAGCAGCCCCTGGGGTGGAGGTGGCAACGAGCAGTACTTC
many	TRBV6-4	TRBJ1-2	NA	CASSDSFQGINGYTF	TGTGCCAGCAGTGACTCGTTCCAGGGGATAAATGGCTACACCTTC
NA	TRBV20-1	TRBJ2-7	TRBD2	CSARTTSGRYEQYF	TGCAGTGCTAGGACTACTAGCGGGAGATACGAGCAGTACTTC
many	TRBV5-1	TRBJ1-1	TRBD1	CASSFDRALPGEAFF	TGCGCCAGCAGCTTCGACAGGGCACTCCCCGGTGAAGCTTTCTTT
NA	TRBV3-1	TRBJ2-5	NA	CASSLPRGARGLETQYF	TGTGCCAGCAGCCTTCCTCGGGGGGCGCGAGGTTTAGAGACCCAGTACTTC
NA	TRBV4-2	TRBJ2-2	TRBD2	CASSQGLAGGELFF	TGTGCCAGCAGCCAAGGACTAGCCGGCGGGGAGCTGTTTTTT
many	TRBV29-1	TRBJ1-2	NA	CSVEAANYGYTF	TGCAGCGTTGAGGCAGCCAACTATGGCTACACCTTC
many	TRBV6-1	TRBJ1-2	NA	CASTPGPSKMGYTF	TGTGCCAGCACCCCGGGTCCCTCTAAGATGGGCTACACCTTC
few	TRBV5-1	TRBJ1-1	TRBD1	CASSIGTGLRQNTEAFF	TGCGCCAGCAGCATCGGGACAGGCCTACGACAGAACACTGAAGCTTTCTTT
few	TRBV2	TRBJ2-7	NA	CASSGVSGYGQYF	TGTGCCAGCAGTGGTGTTAGCGGTTACGGGCAGTACTTC
few	TRBV12-3/TRBV12-4	TRBJ2-1	TRBD2	CASSPLAGGSYNEQFF	TGTGCCAGCAGCCCACTAGCGGGAGGCTCCTACAATGAGCAGTTCTTC
NA	TRBV12-3/TRBV12-4	TRBJ2-7	TRBD1	CASRRTGIYEQYF	TGTGCCAGCAGGAGGACAGGGATCTACGAGCAGTACTTC
few	TRBV11-1	TRBJ1-2	NA	CASSLAGPTDGDGYTF	TGTGCCAGCAGCTTAGCAGGCCCGACAGATGGGGATGGCTACACCTTC
many	TRBV15	TRBJ1-1	NA	CATSRARQGNTEAFF	TGTGCCACCAGCAGAGCGAGGCAGGGGAACACTGAAGCTTTCTTT
once	TRBV11-2	TRBJ2-4	NA	CASSRERNLAKNIQYF	TGTGCCAGCAGCCGGGAGCGGAATCTAGCCAAAAACATTCAGTACTTC
few	TRBV3-1	TRBJ2-2	NA	CASRGMKFANTGELFF	TGTGCCAGCAGGGGGATGAAGTTCGCGAACACCGGGGAGCTGTTTTTT
few	TRBV9	TRBJ1-1	NA	CASSVQVQGNTEAFF	TGTGCCAGCAGCGTACAGGTTCAGGGGAACACTGAAGCTTTCTTT
NA	TRBV4-1	TRBJ1-1	NA	CASSQVWGNTEAFF	TGCGCCAGCAGCCAAGTTTGGGGGAACACTGAAGCTTTCTTT
NA	TRBV7-3	TRBJ2-5	NA	CASSGTGLGQETQYF	TGTGCCAGCAGCGGAACAGGACTGGGACAAGAGACCCAGTACTTC
NA	TRBV3-1	TRBJ1-1	NA	CASSQAGQAEAFF	TGTGCCAGCAGCCAAGCAGGGCAAGCTGAAGCTTTCTTT
many	TRBV12-3/TRBV12-4	TRBJ2-2	TRBD1	CASSPDRVNANTGELFF	TGTGCCAGCAGTCCCGACAGGGTCAACGCGAACACCGGGGAGCTGTTTTTT
NA	TRBV5-4	TRBJ1-2	TRBD1	CASSWTGYFDYGYTF	TGTGCCAGCAGTTGGACAGGGTATTTTGACTATGGCTACACCTTC
many	TRBV20-1	TRBJ2-2	TRBD2	CSARREGHGELFF	TGCAGTGCTAGACGGGAGGGTCACGGGGAGCTGTTTTTT
NA	TRBV28	TRBJ1-5	TRBD1	CASSSDRGFGQNQPQHF	TGTGCCAGCAGCTCGGACAGGGGCTTTGGGCAGAATCAGCCCCAGCATTTT
NA	TRBV27	TRBJ2-2	TRBD2	CASSSSGLAGAFGELFF	TGTGCCAGCAGTTCCTCGGGACTAGCGGGAGCCTTCGGGGAGCTGTTTTTT
few	TRBV13	TRBJ2-7	NA	CASSPEGLPYEQYF	TGTGCCAGCAGCCCAGAAGGACTACCCTACGAGCAGTACTTC
many	TRBV12-3/TRBV12-4	TRBJ1-1	NA	CASTSVGEAEAFF	TGTGCCAGCACCTCCGTCGGCGAGGCTGAAGCTTTCTTT
few	TRBV20-1	TRBJ1-1	NA	CRGGGSNTEAFF	TGCAGGGGGGGGGGGTCGAACACTGAAGCTTTCTTT
many	TRBV28	TRBJ1-3	NA	CASSLTDGNTIYF	TGTGCCAGCAGTTTGACGGATGGAAACACCATATATTTT
many	TRBV12-3/TRBV12-4	TRBJ2-7	TRBD2	CASSLMGGSYYEQYF	TGTGCCAGCAGTTTAATGGGCGGGAGTTACTACGAGCAGTACTTC
NA	TRBV25-1	TRBJ2-5	NA	CASSLTNQETQYF	TGTGCCAGCAGCCTTACTAACCAAGAGACCCAGTACTTC
few	TRBV9	TRBJ2-2	NA	CASSPNLAGDTGELFF	TGTGCCAGCAGCCCAAACCTAGCTGGAGACACCGGGGAGCTGTTTTTT
many	TRBV20-1	TRBJ2-7	TRBD2	CSARDQREGYEQYF	TGCAGTGCTAGAGATCAGCGGGAGGGCTACGAGCAGTACTTC
few	TRBV29-1	TRBJ2-1	NA	CSVDEGFVGNEQFF	TGCAGCGTTGATGAGGGGTTCGTGGGCAATGAGCAGTTCTTC
NA	TRBV30	TRBJ2-7	TRBD1	CVWTSGGEQYF	TGTGTCTGGACGTCAGGGGGCGAGCAGTACTTC
many	TRBV20-1	TRBJ2-5	TRBD2	CSASDLAAGGETQYF	TGCAGTGCTAGTGACCTAGCGGCGGGGGGGGAGACCCAGTACTTC
many	TRBV12-3/TRBV12-4	TRBJ1-4	NA	CASSPWGWQKNEKLFF	TGTGCCAGCAGCCCTTGGGGTTGGCAGAAGAATGAAAAACTGTTTTTT
NA	TRBV11-2	TRBJ1-2	NA	CASSTADGYYGYTF	TGTGCCAGCAGCACAGCTGACGGATACTATGGCTACACCTTC